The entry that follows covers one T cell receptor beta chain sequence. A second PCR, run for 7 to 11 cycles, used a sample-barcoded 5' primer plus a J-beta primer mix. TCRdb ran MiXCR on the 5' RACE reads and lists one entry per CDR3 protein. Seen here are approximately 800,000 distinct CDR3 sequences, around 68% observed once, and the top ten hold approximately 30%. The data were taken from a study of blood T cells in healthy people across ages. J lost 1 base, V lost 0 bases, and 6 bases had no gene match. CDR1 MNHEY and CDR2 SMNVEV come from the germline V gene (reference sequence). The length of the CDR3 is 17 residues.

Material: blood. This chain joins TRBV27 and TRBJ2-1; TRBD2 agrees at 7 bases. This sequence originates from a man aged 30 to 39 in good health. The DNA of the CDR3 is TGTGCCAGCAGTTTATCGTCTAGCGGAAAGTCCTACAATGAGCAGTTCTTC. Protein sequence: CASSLSSSGKSYNEQFF.